This T cell receptor beta chain originates from a study of cytomegalovirus exposure and HLA in healthy donors. Turning to the study itself: Researchers found that approximately 80% of 350 to 500 genotyped donors fell within the Caucasian-associated ancestry cluster.

The CDR3 totals 15 residues. Unmatched junction bases numbered 12, after V lost 7 bases and J lost 4 bases. Germline V gene sequence: CDR1 MNHNY, CDR2 SVGAGI (reference sequence). Amplification used 60 Vbeta primers and 13 Jbeta primers. In the source study's methods: Roughly 10 million shared chains were among some 75 million unique TCR beta chains counted in a later analysis. The data were produced by immunoSEQ multiplex PCR, yet TCRdb's version contains in-frame clones alone and is incomplete. V, J and clone size were drawn from that table, and D and trimming were deduced from the DNA. The sample contains 90,000 to 150,000 clones, more than 60% of which appear only once.

The J gene is TRBJ2-5, the V gene TRBV6-6, with TRBD1 matching over 7 bases. The sequence was collected from a man aged 35 to 55 in good health and CMV-seropositive. Sequenced sample: PBMCs. The CDR3 reads CASTSHQGGGETQYF. In DNA, the CDR3 is TGTGCCAGCACATCCCACCAAGGGGGCGGAGAGACCCAGTACTTC.